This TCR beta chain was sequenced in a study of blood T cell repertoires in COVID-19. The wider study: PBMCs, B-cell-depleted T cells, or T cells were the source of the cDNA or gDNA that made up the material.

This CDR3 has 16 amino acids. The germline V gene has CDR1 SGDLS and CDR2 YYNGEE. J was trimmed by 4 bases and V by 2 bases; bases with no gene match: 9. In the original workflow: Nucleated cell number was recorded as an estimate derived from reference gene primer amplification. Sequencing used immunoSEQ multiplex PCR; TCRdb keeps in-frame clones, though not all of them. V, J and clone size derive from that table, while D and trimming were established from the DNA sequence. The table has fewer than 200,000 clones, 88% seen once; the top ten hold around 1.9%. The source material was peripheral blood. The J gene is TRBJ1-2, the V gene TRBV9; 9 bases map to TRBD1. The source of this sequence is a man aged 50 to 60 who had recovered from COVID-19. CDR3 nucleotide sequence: TGTGCCAGCAGCGTTGCGGCACAGGGGGCGCCCTATGGCTACACCTTC. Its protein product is CASSVAAQGAPYGYTF. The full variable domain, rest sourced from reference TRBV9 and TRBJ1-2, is DSGVTQTPKHLITATGQRVTLRCSPRSGDLSVYWYQQSLDQGLQFLIQYYNGEERAKGNILERFSAQQFPDLHSELNLSSLELGDSALYFCASSVAAQGAPYGYTFGSGTRLTVV.